The 28 T cell receptor beta chains below were found in one sample sequenced in a study of blood T cells in healthy people across ages. The use of a sample-barcoded 5' primer and a J-beta primer mix characterized a second PCR of roughly 6 to 11 cycles. From the 5' RACE reads, TCRdb called clonotypes with MiXCR, one entry per CDR3 protein. The sample has hundreds of thousands of distinct CDR3 sequences, 20% to 25% seen once. The sample was also reused in another study, on T cells of mothers and their children.

The sample taken for sequencing was blood. The receptors originated from a boy aged 5 to 17 in good health.

Comment on this clonotype: Sequence at one end of the junction differs from germline and may be a read error. V gene TRBV24-1 combines with J gene TRBJ2-5, with D possibly TRBD1 on 5 matching bases. In germline, CDR1 is KGHDR, CDR2 SFDVKD. This CDR3 has 13 residues. The CDR3 reads CATSDSYDREQYF. CDR3 in DNA: TGCGCCACCAGTGACTCCTATGACAGAGAGCAGTACTTC.

This clonotype was recorded only once. The chain joins TRBV7-2 to TRBJ2-6; D is ambiguous. The CDR3 loop spans 15 amino acids. Germline V lookup: CDR1 SGHTA, CDR2 FQGNSA. The germline V and J ends were trimmed by 0 bases and 2 bases, with 5 bases remaining between them. CDR3 DNA: TGTGCCAGCAGCTTAGCCCAGACTGGGGCCAACGTCCTGACTTTC. Translation gives CASSLAQTGANVLTF.

This clonotype was observed a handful of times. This rearrangement joins TRBV7-2 to TRBJ2-3; 11 bases line up with TRBD2. CDR1 and CDR2 from the germline V gene are SGHTA and FQGNSA. The ends lost 3 bases at V and 2 bases at J; junction bases unmatched: 4. This CDR3 region has 16 residues. CDR3: CASSFPTSGDTDTQYF. Written as DNA, the CDR3 is TGTGCCAGCAGCTTTCCGACTAGCGGGGACACAGATACGCAGTATTTT.

This clonotype was seen many times. The chain uses TRBV9 and TRBJ2-5; D ambiguous. The CDR3 spans 12 residues. Germline V gene data show CDR1 as SGDLS and CDR2 as YYNGEE. The germline V and J ends were trimmed by 3 bases and 5 bases, with 8 bases remaining between them. The DNA for the CDR3 is TGTGCCAGCAGCGGACCTGACGAGACCCAGTACTTC. Translation: CASSGPDETQYF.

This clonotype was seen only a few times. The chain uses TRBV20-1 and TRBJ2-3, with D perhaps assigned TRBD1 or TRBD2 (6 bases each). Germline V lookup: CDR1 DFQATT, CDR2 SNEGSKA (reference sequence). This CDR3 has 12 amino acids. CDR3 residues: CSGGGSTDTQYF. The CDR3, as DNA: TGCAGCGGAGGGGGTAGCACAGATACGCAGTATTTT.

The J gene is TRBJ2-1, the V gene TRBV3-1; TRBD2 matches 11 bases. The CDR3 spans 16 residues. J lost 6 bases, V lost 1 base, and 5 bases had no gene match. Germline V gene data show CDR1 as LGHDT and CDR2 as YNNKEL (reference sequence). The CDR3 DNA follows: TGTGCCAGCAGCCAAGGAGGACTAGCGGGTGGCAATGAGCAGTTCTTC. Its translation: CASSQGGLAGGNEQFF.

CDR3 residues: CASSKPPADTQYF. CDR3 coding DNA: TGTGCCAGCAGTAAACCGCCGGCAGATACGCAGTATTTT. The genes are TRBV12-3 or TRBV12-4 and TRBJ2-3; D call uncertain. This CDR3 region has 13 residues. V lost 5 bases and J 4 bases, leaving 10 bases between the germline ends.

About this clonotype: A single base is all that separates this from a far larger clone, so a read error is likely. This chain uses TRBV11-2 with TRBJ2-1; D not resolved. The CDR3 loop spans 11 amino acids. The germline V gene has CDR1 SGHAT and CDR2 FQNNGV. The CDR3 loop is CASSLDKEQFF. CDR3 nucleotides: TGTGCCAGCAGCTTAGACAAGGAGCAGTTCTTC.

Of note for this clonotype: At one end, the junction sequence differs from germline, possibly due to a read error. The chain employs TRBV7-9 and TRBJ2-5; D could derive from TRBD1 or TRBD2 (5 bases each). The assigned J gene may be wrong: the sequence end matches TRBJ2-1 better. CDR1 and CDR2 from the germline V gene are SEHNR and FQNEAQ (reference sequence). The CDR3 spans 13 residues. The CDR3, as DNA: TGTGCCGGCAGCTTAGCTGGGGGAAATGAGCAGTTCTTC. Translation gives CAGSLAGGNEQFF.

V gene TRBV5-1 combines with J gene TRBJ2-5; D is possibly TRBD2 (5 bases). This CDR3 contains 14 residues. Per germline, CDR1 SGHRS and CDR2 YFSETQ. Trimming shortened V by 2 bases and J by 0 bases, and 8 bases separated the two germline ends. CDR3 loop: CASSLADYQETQYF. The CDR3 DNA is TGCGCCAGCAGCTTAGCGGATTACCAAGAGACCCAGTACTTC. Supplemented by reference TRBV5-1 and TRBJ2-5, the full variable domain reads KAGVTQTPRYLIKTRGQQVTLSCSPISGHRSVSWYQQTPGQGLQFLFEYFSETQRNKGNFPGRFSGRQFSNSRSEMNVSTLELGDSALYLCASSLADYQETQYFGPGTRLLVL.

This clonotype was counted between two and nine times. CDR3 amino acids: CASSPHDYPPGEQYF. The CDR3 region has the DNA TGTGCCAGCAGCCCTCATGACTACCCTCCCGGCGAGCAGTACTTC. The chain links TRBV7-9 to TRBJ2-7, with D perhaps TRBD2 (5 bases). Looked up from germline, CDR1 is SEHNR and CDR2 is FQNEAQ (reference sequence). The CDR3 is 15 amino acids. V lost 5 bases to trimming and J lost 6 bases, with 20 bases between them.

This clonotype was found once. V usage is TRBV20-1 and J usage is TRBJ1-2, with 7 bases matching TRBD1. Germline lookup yields CDR1 DFQATT and CDR2 SNEGSKA (reference sequence). Trimming took 0 bases from V and 5 from J; bases not matched to a gene: 9. The CDR3 runs 15 residues. The DNA for the CDR3 is TGCAGTGCTAGAGATCGCCCCGGGGACAGTTATGGCTACACCTTC. Amino acids: CSARDRPGDSYGYTF.

The chain combines TRBV20-1 with TRBJ1-4; 7 bases fit TRBD1. V gave up 4 bases and J gave up 8 bases; unmatched junction bases: 4. From germline, CDR1 is DFQATT and CDR2 SNEGSKA (reference sequence). This CDR3 is 12 amino acids long. The DNA of the CDR3 is TGCAGTGCTAACGACAGGGTCGAAAAACTGTTTTTT. Amino acid sequence: CSANDRVEKLFF.

This clonotype has just a few counts. The CDR3 nucleotides are TGTGCCAGCGCCAGGACTAGCGCCTCCTACGAGCAGTACTTC. Its translation: CASARTSASYEQYF. The V gene is TRBV27, the J gene TRBJ2-7, with 9 bases lining up with TRBD2. CDR1 and CDR2 from the germline V gene are MNHEY and SMNVEV (reference sequence). The J segment lost 0 bases and the V segment lost 8 bases, leaving 5 bases of the junction unmatched. This CDR3 contains 14 residues.

The chain carries TRBV12-3 or TRBV12-4 and TRBJ2-6; D possibly uses TRBD1 or TRBD2 (5 bases each). This CDR3 has 17 residues. V was pared by 6 bases and J by 4 bases, with 19 bases between. In DNA, the CDR3 is TGTGCCAGCAGCCCTTACCCGGGGCGCTTCGGGGCCAACGTCCTGACTTTC. Amino acid sequence: CASSPYPGRFGANVLTF.

The table lists this clonotype with a count of one. The rearrangement joins TRBV11-2 to TRBJ2-7; D gene ambiguous. This CDR3 is 14 amino acids long. V was trimmed by 5 bases and J by 3 bases, leaving 14 bases between them. The germline gives CDR1 SGHAT, CDR2 FQNNGV. CDR3 residues: CASSPHRSYYEQYF. In DNA form, the CDR3 reads TGTGCCAGCAGCCCGCACCGCAGTTACTACGAGCAGTACTTC.

The genes are TRBV5-1 and TRBJ2-3, with D tentatively TRBD1 (5 bases). V shed 7 bases and J shed 2 bases, with 14 bases lying between them. Germline loops: CDR1 SGHRS, CDR2 YFSETQ. The CDR3 is 14 residues long. The CDR3 DNA is TGCGCCAGCGGCTGGCAGGGTACCACAGATACGCAGTATTTT. It encodes CASGWQGTTDTQYF.

The rearrangement links TRBV20-1 to TRBJ2-3; no clear D gene. V shed 1 base and J shed 7 bases, with 6 bases lying between them. The germline V gene encodes CDR1 DFQATT and CDR2 SNEGSKA (reference sequence). The CDR3 has 11 residues. CDR3 bases: TGCAGTGCTAGAGGGGCGAATACGCAGTATTTT. Protein sequence: CSARGANTQYF.

The J gene is TRBJ2-3, the V gene TRBV9; TRBD2 matches 11 bases. The CDR3 runs to 17 residues. Per the germline V gene, CDR1 is SGDLS and CDR2 is YYNGEE. V gave up 8 bases and J gave up 2 bases; unmatched junction bases: 13. The CDR3: CASSSSETSGVTDTQYF. The CDR3 region has the DNA TGTGCCAGTAGCTCATCTGAGACTAGCGGGGTCACAGATACGCAGTATTTT. Combining the CDR3 with reference TRBV9 and TRBJ2-3 gives the whole variable domain DSGVTQTPKHLITATGQRVTLRCSPRSGDLSVYWYQQSLDQGLQFLIQYYNGEERAKGNILERFSAQQFPDLHSELNLSSLELGDSALYFCASSSSETSGVTDTQYFGPGTRLTVL.

This clonotype was seen more than once but under ten times. This sequence joins TRBV5-1 and TRBJ1-2; no clear D. The CDR3 is made up of 15 amino acids. Trimming took off 0 bases at V and 4 bases at J, with 13 bases between the two ends. The V gene's germline CDR1 is SGHRS and CDR2 YFSETQ. The CDR3 nucleotides read TGCGCCAGCAGCTTGGATGGCGGAGAGCCCTATGGCTACACCTTC. As protein: CASSLDGGEPYGYTF.

There are a few counts of this clonotype. The V gene is TRBV5-6, the J gene TRBJ2-1; 7 bases are shared with TRBD1. The CDR3 is made up of 14 amino acids. V lost 3 bases, J lost 6 bases, and 6 bases stayed unmatched. Germline CDR1 SGHDT, CDR2 YYEEEE. The CDR3 spells CASSSYRGGNEQFF. CDR3 DNA sequence: TGTGCCAGCAGCTCTTACAGGGGCGGCAATGAGCAGTTCTTC.

This clonotype was seen only a few times. The V gene is TRBV5-4, the J gene TRBJ1-5; 8 bases map to TRBD1. J was trimmed by 2 bases and V by 4 bases; bases with no gene match: 5. The germline V gene has CDR1 SGHNT and CDR2 YYREEE (reference sequence). The CDR3 runs to 15 residues. The CDR3 DNA reads TGTGCCAGCAGCCCCGGGACAGGCCGCAATCAGCCCCAGCATTTT. This sequence encodes CASSPGTGRNQPQHF.

This clonotype has just a few counts. J is TRBJ2-7 and V is TRBV5-1, with 8 bases fitting TRBD2. V shed 4 bases and J 2 bases; nucleotides not matched to a gene: 8. CDR1 SGHRS and CDR2 YFSETQ come from the germline V gene. The CDR3 runs 15 residues. The chain's CDR3 is CASSPREGIPYEQYF. The DNA for the CDR3 is TGCGCCAGCAGCCCCCGGGAGGGGATCCCCTACGAGCAGTACTTC. Together with reference TRBV5-1 and TRBJ2-7, the CDR3 gives the full variable domain: KAGVTQTPRYLIKTRGQQVTLSCSPISGHRSVSWYQQTPGQGLQFLFEYFSETQRNKGNFPGRFSGRQFSNSRSEMNVSTLELGDSALYLCASSPREGIPYEQYFGPGTRLTVT.

Details on this clonotype: At one of its ends the junction is not consistent with the germline gene, which may arise from a read error. This chain uses TRBV12-3 or TRBV12-4 with TRBJ2-1; weak D call: TRBD2 (6 bases). The CDR3 loop spans 18 amino acids. The CDR3 loop is CANSLEFWGSGGNNEQFF. CDR3 nucleotides: TGTGCCAACAGTTTAGAATTTTGGGGGAGCGGAGGGAACAATGAGCAGTTCTTC.

This clonotype was seen only a few times. This chain links TRBV20-1 with TRBJ2-5, with 7 nucleotides matching TRBD2. The J call is uncertain, as TRBJ2-1 better fits the DNA end. There are 18 residues in the CDR3. Germline V gives CDR1 DFQATT, CDR2 SNEGSKA (reference sequence). In nucleotides, the CDR3 is TGCAGTGCTAGATCCGGATCTACGGGACTAACAAGACGGGATGAGCAGTTCTTC. Encoded protein: CSARSGSTGLTRRDEQFF.

The chain is built from TRBV4-1 and TRBJ1-4; D may be TRBD1 (5 bases). The CDR3 consists of 13 residues. Trimming pared 1 base from V and 8 bases from J, leaving 8 bases between. Germline V gene data show CDR1 as MGHRA and CDR2 as YSYEKL. CDR3 loop: CASSQAPGEKLFF. CDR3 coding DNA: TGCGCCAGCAGCCAAGCACCAGGGGAAAAACTGTTTTTT.

This clonotype was seen only a few times. V is TRBV3-1 and J is TRBJ1-4; no firm D call. The ends were cut back, 4 bases at V and 6 bases at J, with 12 bases in the middle. There are 14 residues in the CDR3. Germline CDR1 and CDR2: LGHDT and YNNKEL (reference sequence). DNA of the CDR3: TGTGCCAGCAGCCCAGGCCAGTATGATGAAAAACTGTTTTTT. Protein sequence: CASSPGQYDEKLFF.

The chain couples TRBV29-1 to TRBJ2-7, with TRBD1 matching over 8 bases. Germline lookup yields CDR1 SQVTM and CDR2 ANQGSEA. Unmatched junction bases numbered 5, after V lost 7 bases and J lost 3 bases. The CDR3 runs 12 residues. The CDR3 protein is CSAGQGYYEQYF. In DNA, the CDR3 is TGCAGCGCTGGACAGGGATACTACGAGCAGTACTTC.